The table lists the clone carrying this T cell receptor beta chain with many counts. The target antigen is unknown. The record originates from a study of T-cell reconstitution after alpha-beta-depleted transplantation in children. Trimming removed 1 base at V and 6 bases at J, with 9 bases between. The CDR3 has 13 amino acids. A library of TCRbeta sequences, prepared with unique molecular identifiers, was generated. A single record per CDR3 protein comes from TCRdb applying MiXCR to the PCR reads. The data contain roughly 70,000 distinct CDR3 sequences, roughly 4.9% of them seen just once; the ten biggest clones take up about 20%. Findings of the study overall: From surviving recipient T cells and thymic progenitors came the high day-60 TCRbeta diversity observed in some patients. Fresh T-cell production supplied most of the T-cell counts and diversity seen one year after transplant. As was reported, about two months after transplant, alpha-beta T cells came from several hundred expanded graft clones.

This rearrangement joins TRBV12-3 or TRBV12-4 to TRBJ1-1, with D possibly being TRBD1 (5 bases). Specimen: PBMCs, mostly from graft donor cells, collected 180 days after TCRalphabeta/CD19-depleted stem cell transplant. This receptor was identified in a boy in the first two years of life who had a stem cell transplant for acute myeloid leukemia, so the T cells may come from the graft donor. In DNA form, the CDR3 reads TGTGCCAGCAGTTTAGAGGGGTGGGCTGAAGCTTTCTTT. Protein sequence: CASSLEGWAEAFF.